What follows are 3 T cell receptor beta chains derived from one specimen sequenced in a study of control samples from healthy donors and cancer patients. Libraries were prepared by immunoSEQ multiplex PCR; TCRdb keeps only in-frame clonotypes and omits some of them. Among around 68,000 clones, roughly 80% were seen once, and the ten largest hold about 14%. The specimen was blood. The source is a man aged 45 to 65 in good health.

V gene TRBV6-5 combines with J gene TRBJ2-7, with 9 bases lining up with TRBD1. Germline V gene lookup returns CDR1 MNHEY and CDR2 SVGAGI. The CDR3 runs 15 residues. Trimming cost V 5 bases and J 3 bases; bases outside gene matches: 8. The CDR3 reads CASSNRGQGSYEQYF. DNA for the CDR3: TGTGCCAGCAGTAATAGGGGACAGGGAAGCTACGAGCAGTACTTC.

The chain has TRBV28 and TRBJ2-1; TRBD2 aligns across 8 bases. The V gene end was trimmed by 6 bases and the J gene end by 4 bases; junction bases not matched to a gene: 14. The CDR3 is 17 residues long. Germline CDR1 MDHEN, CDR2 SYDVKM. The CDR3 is CASSKISWGLVYNEQFF. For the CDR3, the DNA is TGTGCCAGCAGCAAAATTTCTTGGGGACTAGTGTACAATGAGCAGTTCTTC.

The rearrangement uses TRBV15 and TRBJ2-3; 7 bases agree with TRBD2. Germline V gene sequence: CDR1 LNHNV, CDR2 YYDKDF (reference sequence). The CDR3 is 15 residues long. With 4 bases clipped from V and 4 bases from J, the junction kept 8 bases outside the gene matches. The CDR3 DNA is TGTGCCACCAGCAATCTGGGCGGGAGTGCAGATACGCAGTATTTT. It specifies CATSNLGGSADTQYF.